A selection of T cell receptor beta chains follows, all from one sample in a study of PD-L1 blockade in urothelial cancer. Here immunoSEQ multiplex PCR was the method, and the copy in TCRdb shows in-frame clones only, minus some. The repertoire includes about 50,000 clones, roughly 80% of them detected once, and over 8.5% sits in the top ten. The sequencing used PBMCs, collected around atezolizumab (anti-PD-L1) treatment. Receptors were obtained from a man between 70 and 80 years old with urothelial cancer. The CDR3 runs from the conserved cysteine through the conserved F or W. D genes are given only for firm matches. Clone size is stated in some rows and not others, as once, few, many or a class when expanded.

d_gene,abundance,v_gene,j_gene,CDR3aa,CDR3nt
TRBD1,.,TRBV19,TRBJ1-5,CASSIGGTGGRQPQHF,TGTGCCAGTAGTATTGGGGGGACAGGGGGCCGACAGCCCCAGCATTTT
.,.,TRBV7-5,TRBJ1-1,CARSLQGQGSENLVNTEAFF,TGTGCCAGAAGTCTACAGGGACAGGGATCAGAGAATTTGGTGAACACTGAAGCTTTCTTT
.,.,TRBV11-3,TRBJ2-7,CASSLDYAEGQEPYEQYF,TGTGCCAGCAGCTTAGATTACGCCGAGGGCCAAGAACCCTACGAGCAGTACTTC
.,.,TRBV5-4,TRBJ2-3,CASSSEDTQYF,TGTGCCAGCAGCTCGGAGGATACGCAGTATTTT
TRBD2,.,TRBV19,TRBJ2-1,CASRGTSGGFSYNEQFF,TGTGCCAGTAGAGGTACTAGCGGGGGGTTCTCCTACAATGAGCAGTTCTTC
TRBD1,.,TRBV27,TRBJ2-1,CASSLRQGDEQFF,TGTGCCAGCAGTTTACGGCAGGGGGATGAGCAGTTCTTC
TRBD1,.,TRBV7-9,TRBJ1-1,CASCIDRGLSEAFF,TGTGCCAGCTGCATCGACAGGGGATTGTCTGAAGCTTTCTTT
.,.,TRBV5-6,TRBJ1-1,CASSSQWGGTEAFF,TGTGCCAGCAGCTCGCAGTGGGGTGGGACTGAGGCTTTCTTT
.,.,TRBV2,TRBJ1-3,CASSALEGSGNTIYF,TGTGCCAGCAGCGCCTTAGAGGGCTCTGGAAACACCATATATTTT
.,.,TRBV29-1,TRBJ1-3,CSVEDGGGGRNTIYF,TGCAGCGTTGAAGATGGCGGGGGCGGTCGGAACACCATATATTTT
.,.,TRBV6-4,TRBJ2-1,CASRETGSRDEQFF,TGTGCCAGCCGAGAAACAGGGTCTAGGGATGAGCAGTTCTTC
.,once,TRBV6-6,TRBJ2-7,CASSPDLDNFSYEQYF,TGTGCCAGCAGCCCCGACTTAGATAACTTCTCCTACGAGCAGTACTTC
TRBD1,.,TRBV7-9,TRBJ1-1,CASSLELDRTNTEAFF,TGTGCCAGCAGCTTAGAACTGGACAGGACGAACACTGAAGCTTTCTTT
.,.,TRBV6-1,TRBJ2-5,CASSESKAQETQYF,TGTGCCAGCAGTGAGAGTAAAGCTCAAGAGACCCAGTACTTC
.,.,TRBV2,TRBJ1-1,CASSLGHSEAFF,TGTGCCAGCAGCTTAGGCCACAGTGAAGCTTTCTTT
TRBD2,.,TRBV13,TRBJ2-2,CASSLTSGRAGELFF,TGTGCCAGCAGCTTGACTAGCGGGAGAGCCGGGGAGCTGTTTTTT
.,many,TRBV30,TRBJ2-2,CAWSNTGELFF,TGTGCCTGGTCAAACACCGGGGAGCTGTTTTTT
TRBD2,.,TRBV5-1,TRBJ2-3,CASSLGLAGVDTQYF,TGCGCCAGCAGCTTGGGCCTAGCGGGAGTGGATACGCAGTATTTT
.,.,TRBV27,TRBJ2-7,CASSPRDMSYEQYF,TGTGCCAGCAGCCCCCGGGACATGTCCTACGAGCAGTACTTC
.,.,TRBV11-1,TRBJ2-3,CASSPRGAGSTDTQYF,TGTGCCAGCAGCCCCCGGGGGGCCGGGAGCACAGATACGCAGTATTTT
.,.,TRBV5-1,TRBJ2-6,CASNALSGANVLTF,TGCGCCAGCAACGCCCTATCTGGGGCCAACGTCCTGACTTTC
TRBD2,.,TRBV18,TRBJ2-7,CASSPGGDADYEQYF,TGTGCCAGCTCACCGGGGGGGGACGCAGACTACGAGCAGTACTTC
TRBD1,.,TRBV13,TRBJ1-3,CASSILTTGGAMAGNTIYF,TGTGCCAGCAGCATACTCACCACAGGGGGCGCGATGGCTGGAAACACCATATATTTT
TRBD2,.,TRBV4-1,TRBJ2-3,CASSQRREGGDTQYF,TGCGCCAGCAGCCAAAGGCGGGAGGGCGGGGATACGCAGTATTTT
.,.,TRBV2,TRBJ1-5,CASSEKGLAPQHF,TGTGCCAGCAGTGAAAAGGGGCTGGCGCCCCAGCATTTT
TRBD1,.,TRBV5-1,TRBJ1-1,CASSWQGQGNTEAFF,TGCGCCAGCAGCTGGCAAGGACAGGGGAACACTGAAGCTTTCTTT
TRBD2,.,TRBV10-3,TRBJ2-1,CAISGGLAAEQFF,TGTGCCATCAGTGGGGGACTAGCGGCTGAGCAGTTCTTC
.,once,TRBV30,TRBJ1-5,CAWSKGGGNQPQHF,TGTGCCTGGAGTAAGGGCGGGGGCAATCAGCCCCAGCATTTT
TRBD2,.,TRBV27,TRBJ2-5,CASSLGLAGQTQYF,TGTGCCAGCAGTTTAGGACTAGCGGGACAGACCCAGTACTTC
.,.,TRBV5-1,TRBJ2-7,CASSPSLTYEQYF,TGCGCCAGCAGCCCTTCTCTTACCTACGAGCAGTACTTC
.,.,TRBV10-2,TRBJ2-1,CASRSDRLTYNEQFF,TGCGCCAGCAGATCAGACAGGTTAACCTACAATGAGCAGTTCTTC
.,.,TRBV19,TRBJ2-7,CASSNRDTYYEQYF,TGTGCCAGTAGTAACCGGGACACCTACTACGAGCAGTACTTC
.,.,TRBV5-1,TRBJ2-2,CASSLEVQRNTGELFF,TGCGCCAGCAGCTTGGAGGTACAGAGGAACACCGGGGAGCTGTTTTTT
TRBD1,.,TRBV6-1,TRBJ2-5,CASRGQGWGETQYF,TGTGCCAGCAGGGGACAGGGGTGGGGAGAGACCCAGTACTTC
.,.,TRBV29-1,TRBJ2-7,CSVEDTYEQYF,TGCAGCGTTGAAGATACCTACGAGCAGTACTTC
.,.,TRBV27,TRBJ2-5,CASSSPRSGQETQYF,TGTGCCAGCAGTTCCCCGAGATCGGGCCAAGAGACCCAGTACTTC
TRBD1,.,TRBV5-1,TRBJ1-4,CASSLAVTGGNEKLFF,TGCGCCAGCAGCTTGGCCGTAACAGGGGGAAATGAAAAACTGTTTTTT
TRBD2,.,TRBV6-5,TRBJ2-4,CASSYGAAGAIQYF,TGTGCCAGCAGTTACGGGGCAGCGGGGGCCATTCAGTACTTC
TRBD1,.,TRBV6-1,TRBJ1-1,CASSWDSQNTEAFF,TGTGCCAGCAGCTGGGACAGTCAGAACACTGAAGCTTTCTTT
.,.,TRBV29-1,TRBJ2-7,CSVYRPPYEQYF,TGCAGCGTCTACAGGCCACCCTACGAGCAGTACTTC
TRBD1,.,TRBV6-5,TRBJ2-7,CASSPPGTGRNEQYF,TGTGCCAGCAGCCCCCCCGGGACAGGAAGAAACGAGCAGTACTTC
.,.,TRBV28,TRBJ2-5,CASSLFGQETQYF,TGTGCCAGCAGTTTATTCGGGCAAGAGACCCAGTACTTC
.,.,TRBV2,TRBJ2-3,CASGRVDTQYF,TGTGCCAGCGGGCGAGTAGATACGCAGTATTTT